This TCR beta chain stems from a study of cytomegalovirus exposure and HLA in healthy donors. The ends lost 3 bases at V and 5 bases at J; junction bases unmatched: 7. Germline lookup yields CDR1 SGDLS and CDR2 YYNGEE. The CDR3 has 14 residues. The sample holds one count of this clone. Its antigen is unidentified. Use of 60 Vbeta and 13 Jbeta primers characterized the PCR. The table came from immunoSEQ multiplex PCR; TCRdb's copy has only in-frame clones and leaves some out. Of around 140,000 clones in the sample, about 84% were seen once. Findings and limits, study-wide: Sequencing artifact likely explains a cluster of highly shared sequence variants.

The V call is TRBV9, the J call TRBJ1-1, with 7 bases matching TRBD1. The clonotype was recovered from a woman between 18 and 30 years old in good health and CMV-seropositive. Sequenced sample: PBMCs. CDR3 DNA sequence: TGTGCCAGCAGCGATAAGACAGGGTCGACTGAAGCTTTCTTT. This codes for CASSDKTGSTEAFF.